The 5 T cell receptor beta chains in this list originate from one sample, sequenced in a study of T-cell memory formation after mild COVID-19. TCRdb passed the 5' RACE reads through MiXCR, listing each CDR3 protein once. The sample holds about 470,000 distinct CDR3 sequences; around 25% are singletons and the top ten take around 12%. Sequenced material: PBMCs or a T cell subset sorted from them (not recorded which). These receptors all stem from an adult woman who had mild COVID-19 (a few samples of this study predate the infection). Cell type and time point are not known.

V gene TRBV15 combines with J gene TRBJ2-5, with no clear D. The V end was cut by 1 base, the J end by 0 bases, with 9 bases between. CDR1 is LNHNV, CDR2 YYDKDF, per germline (reference sequence). CDR3 length: 15 residues. CDR3 protein: CATSRGSEHQETQYF. The CDR3 bases are TGTGCCACCAGCAGAGGGTCGGAACACCAAGAGACCCAGTACTTC.

This clonotype has more than one count but fewer than ten. The chain uses TRBV7-9 and TRBJ2-5, with 8 bases aligning to TRBD1. Germline V gene data show CDR1 as SEHNR and CDR2 as FQNEAQ (reference sequence). The ends lost 5 bases at V and 2 bases at J; junction bases unmatched: 10. The CDR3 is 16 residues long. CDR3 loop: CASSSPPGTGQETQYF. The CDR3 nucleotides are TGTGCCAGCAGCAGTCCACCCGGGACAGGACAAGAGACCCAGTACTTC.

This clonotype was seen a single time. This chain links TRBV6-6 with TRBJ2-7; no definite D call. The V and J ends lost 2 bases and 4 bases respectively, with 9 bases between them. Germline V gene data show CDR1 as MNHNY and CDR2 as SVGAGI (reference sequence). This CDR3 is built from 13 residues. For the CDR3, the DNA is TGTGCCAGCAGTTACGTCGGGTCTTACGAGCAGTACTTC. The encoded protein is CASSYVGSYEQYF.

This clonotype turned up a few times. The chain carries TRBV6-5 and TRBJ2-7, with D hard to call. The CDR3 sequence is 14 residues long. With 2 bases removed from V and 0 bases from J, the gap between germline ends came to 8 bases. Germline V gene lookup returns CDR1 MNHEY and CDR2 SVGAGI. CDR3 DNA: TGTGCCAGCAGTTACGATGGTAGCTCCTACGAGCAGTACTTC. Protein: CASSYDGSSYEQYF.

The chain uses TRBV20-1 and TRBJ2-1, with D possibly TRBD2 on 6 matching bases. In germline, CDR1 is DFQATT, CDR2 SNEGSKA (reference sequence). V lost 2 bases, J lost 3 bases, and 11 bases lay in between. CDR3 length: 14 amino acids. The CDR3: CSARLADLYNEQFF. CDR3 in DNA: TGCAGTGCTAGATTAGCGGACCTCTACAATGAGCAGTTCTTC.